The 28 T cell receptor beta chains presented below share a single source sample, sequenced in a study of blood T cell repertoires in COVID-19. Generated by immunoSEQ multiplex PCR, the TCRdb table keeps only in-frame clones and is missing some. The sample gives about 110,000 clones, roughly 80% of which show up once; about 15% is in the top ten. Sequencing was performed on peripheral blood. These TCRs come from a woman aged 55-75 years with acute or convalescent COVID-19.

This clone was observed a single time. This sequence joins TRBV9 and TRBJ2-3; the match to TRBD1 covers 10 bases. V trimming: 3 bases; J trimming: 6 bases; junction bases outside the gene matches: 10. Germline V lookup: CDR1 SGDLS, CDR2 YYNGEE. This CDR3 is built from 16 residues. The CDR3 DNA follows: TGTGCCAGCAGCGCCGCGCCGGGACAGGGGTGGGATACGCAGTATTTT. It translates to CASSAAPGQGWDTQYF.

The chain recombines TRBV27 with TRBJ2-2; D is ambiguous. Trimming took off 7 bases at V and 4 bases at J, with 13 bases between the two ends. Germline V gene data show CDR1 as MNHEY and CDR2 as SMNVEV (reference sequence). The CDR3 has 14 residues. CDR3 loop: CASTLEFTTGELFF. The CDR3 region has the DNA TGTGCCAGCACCCTGGAGTTTACCACCGGGGAGCTGTTTTTT.

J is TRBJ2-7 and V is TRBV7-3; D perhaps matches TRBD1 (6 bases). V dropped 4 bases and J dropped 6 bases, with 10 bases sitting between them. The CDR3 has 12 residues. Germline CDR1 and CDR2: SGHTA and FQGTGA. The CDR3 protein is CASSYRVGEQYF. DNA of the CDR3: TGTGCCAGCAGCTACAGGGTTGGCGAGCAGTACTTC.

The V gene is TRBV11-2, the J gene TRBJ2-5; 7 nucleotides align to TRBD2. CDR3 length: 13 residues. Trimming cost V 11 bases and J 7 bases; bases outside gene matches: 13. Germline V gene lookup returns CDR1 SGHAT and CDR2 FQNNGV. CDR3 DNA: TGTGCCTCCCGGACCGGCGGGGGAGGGACCCAGTACTTC. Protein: CASRTGGGGTQYF.

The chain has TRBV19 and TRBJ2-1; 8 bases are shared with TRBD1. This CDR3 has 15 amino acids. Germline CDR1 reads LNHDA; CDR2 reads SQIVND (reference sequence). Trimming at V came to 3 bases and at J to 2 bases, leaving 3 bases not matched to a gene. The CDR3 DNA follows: TGTGCCAGTAGTATCGGACAGGGACCCTACAATGAGCAGTTCTTC. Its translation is CASSIGQGPYNEQFF.

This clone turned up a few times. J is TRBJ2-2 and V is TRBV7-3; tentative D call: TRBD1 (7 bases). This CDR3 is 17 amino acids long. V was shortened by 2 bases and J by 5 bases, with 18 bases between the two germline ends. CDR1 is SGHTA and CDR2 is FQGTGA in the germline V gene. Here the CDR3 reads CASSLPPVAGGTGELFF. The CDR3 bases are TGTGCCAGCAGCTTACCCCCGGTTGCAGGGGGGACCGGGGAGCTGTTTTTT.

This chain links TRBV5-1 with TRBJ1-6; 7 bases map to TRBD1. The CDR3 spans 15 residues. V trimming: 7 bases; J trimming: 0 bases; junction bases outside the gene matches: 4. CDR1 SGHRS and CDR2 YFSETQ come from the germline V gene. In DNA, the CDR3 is TGCGCCAGCGGAACAGGGGACTCCTATAATTCACCCCTCCACTTT. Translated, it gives CASGTGDSYNSPLHF.

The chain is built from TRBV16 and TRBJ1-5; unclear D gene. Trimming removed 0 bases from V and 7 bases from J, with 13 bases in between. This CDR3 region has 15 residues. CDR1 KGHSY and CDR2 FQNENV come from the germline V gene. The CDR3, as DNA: TGTGCCAGCAGCCAATCAATACTTTCCGAACAGCCCCAGCATTTT. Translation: CASSQSILSEQPQHF.

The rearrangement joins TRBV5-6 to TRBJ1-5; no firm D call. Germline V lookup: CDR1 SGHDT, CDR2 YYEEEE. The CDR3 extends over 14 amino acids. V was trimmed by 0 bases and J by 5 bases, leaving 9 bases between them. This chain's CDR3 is CASSLGVTYQPQHF. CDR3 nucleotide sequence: TGTGCCAGCAGCTTGGGCGTGACTTATCAGCCCCAGCATTTT. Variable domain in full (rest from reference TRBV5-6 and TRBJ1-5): DAGVTQSPTHLIKTRGQQVTLRCSPKSGHDTVSWYQQALGQGPQFIFQYYEEEERQRGNFPDRFSGHQFPNYSSELNVNALLLGDSALYLCASSLGVTYQPQHFGDGTRLSIL.

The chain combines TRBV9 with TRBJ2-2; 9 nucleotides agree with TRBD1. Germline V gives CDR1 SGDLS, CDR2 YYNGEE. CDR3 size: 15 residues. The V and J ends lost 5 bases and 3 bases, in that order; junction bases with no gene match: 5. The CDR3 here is CASRLGQGDTGELFF. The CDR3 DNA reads TGTGCCAGCAGACTGGGACAGGGCGACACCGGGGAGCTGTTTTTT.

In DNA, the CDR3 is TGCAGTGCCCTCCTTAATGAAAAACTGTTTTTT. This encodes CSALLNEKLFF. The V gene is TRBV20-1, the J gene TRBJ1-4; D call uncertain. The CDR3 length is 11 residues. Germline CDR1 is DFQATT and CDR2 is SNEGSKA (reference sequence). Deletions cut 6 bases from V and 4 bases from J, with 6 bases between.

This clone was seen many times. In nucleotides, the CDR3 is TGTGCCAGCAGCTTAGATGGCAGGGTGAATCAGCCCCAGCATTTT. Translated: CASSLDGRVNQPQHF. The genes are TRBV7-9 and TRBJ1-5; maybe TRBD1 (5 bases). The CDR3 sequence is 15 residues long. CDR1 is SEHNR and CDR2 is FQNEAQ in the germline V gene (reference sequence). With 1 base removed from V and 4 bases from J, the gap between germline ends came to 11 bases. Combining the CDR3 with reference TRBV7-9 and TRBJ1-5 gives the whole variable domain DTGVSQNPRHKITKRGQNVTFRCDPISEHNRLYWYRQTLGQGPEFLTYFQNEAQLEKSRLLSDRFSAERPKGSFSTLEIQRTEQGDSAMYLCASSLDGRVNQPQHFGDGTRLSIL.

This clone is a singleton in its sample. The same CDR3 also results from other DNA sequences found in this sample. CDR3 coding DNA: TGTGCCACCAGTGATCCCAGGGGGGGCAATCAGCCCCAGCATTTT. Amino acids: CATSDPRGGNQPQHF. The chain couples TRBV24-1 to TRBJ1-5, with TRBD1 matching 7 bases. This CDR3 is built from 15 residues. V shed 3 bases, J shed 2 bases, and the junction held 3 bases outside the gene matches. The V gene's germline CDR1 is KGHDR and CDR2 SFDVKD.

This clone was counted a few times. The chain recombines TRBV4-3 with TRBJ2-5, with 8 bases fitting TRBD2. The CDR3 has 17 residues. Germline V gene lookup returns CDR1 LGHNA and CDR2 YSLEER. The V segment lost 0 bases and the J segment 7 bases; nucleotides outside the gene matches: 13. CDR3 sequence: CASSQDMASGSVVTQYF. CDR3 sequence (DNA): TGCGCCAGCAGCCAAGATATGGCTAGCGGGTCCGTTGTGACCCAGTACTTC.

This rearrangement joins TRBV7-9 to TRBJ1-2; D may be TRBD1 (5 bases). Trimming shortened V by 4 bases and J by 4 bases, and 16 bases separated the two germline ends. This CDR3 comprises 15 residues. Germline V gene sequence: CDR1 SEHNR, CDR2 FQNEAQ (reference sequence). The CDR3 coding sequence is TGTGCCAGCAGCTCCCGGGCGGGGGGTGCCTATGGCTACACCTTC. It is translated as CASSSRAGGAYGYTF.

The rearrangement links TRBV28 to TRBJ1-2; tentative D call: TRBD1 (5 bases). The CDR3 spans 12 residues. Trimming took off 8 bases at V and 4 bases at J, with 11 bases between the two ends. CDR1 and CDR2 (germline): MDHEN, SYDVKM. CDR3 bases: TGTGCCAGCGGACTCGGGGGCTATGGCTACACCTTC. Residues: CASGLGGYGYTF.

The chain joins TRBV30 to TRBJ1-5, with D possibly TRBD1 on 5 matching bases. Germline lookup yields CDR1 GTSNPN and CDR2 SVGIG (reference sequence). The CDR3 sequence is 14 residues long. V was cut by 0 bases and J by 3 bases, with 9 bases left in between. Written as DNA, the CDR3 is TGTGCCTGGAGTGTGACAGCCGACAATCAGCCCCAGCATTTT. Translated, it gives CAWSVTADNQPQHF. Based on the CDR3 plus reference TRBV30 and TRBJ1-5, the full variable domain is SQTIHQWPATLVQPVGSPLSLECTVEGTSNPNLYWYRQAAGRGLQLLFYSVGIGQISSEVPQNLSASRPQDRQFILSSKKLLLSDSGFYLCAWSVTADNQPQHFGDGTRLSIL.

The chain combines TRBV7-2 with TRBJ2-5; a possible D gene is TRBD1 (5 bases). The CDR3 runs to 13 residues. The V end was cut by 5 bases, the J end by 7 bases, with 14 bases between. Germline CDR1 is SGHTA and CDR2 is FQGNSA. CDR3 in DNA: TGTGCCAGCAGCCGGACAACTACGGGGACCCAGTACTTC. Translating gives CASSRTTTGTQYF.

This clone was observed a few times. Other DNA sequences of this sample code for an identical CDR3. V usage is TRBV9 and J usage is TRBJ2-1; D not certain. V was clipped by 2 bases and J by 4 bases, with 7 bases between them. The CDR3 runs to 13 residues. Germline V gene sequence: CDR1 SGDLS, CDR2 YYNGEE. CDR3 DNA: TGTGCCAGCAGCGTTGGGCAGTACAATGAGCAGTTCTTC. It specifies CASSVGQYNEQFF.

In DNA form, the CDR3 reads TGTGCCAGCAGTTTTCTTAGCGGGGGGGCAGATACGCAGTATTTT. Its protein is CASSFLSGGADTQYF. This rearrangement joins TRBV28 to TRBJ2-3, with 11 bases matching TRBD2. V gave up 3 bases and J gave up 4 bases; unmatched junction bases: 3. The CDR3 runs 15 residues. In germline, CDR1 is MDHEN, CDR2 SYDVKM.

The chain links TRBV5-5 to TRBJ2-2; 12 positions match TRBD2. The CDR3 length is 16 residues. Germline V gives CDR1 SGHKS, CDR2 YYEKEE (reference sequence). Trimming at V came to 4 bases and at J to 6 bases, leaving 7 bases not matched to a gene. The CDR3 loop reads CASSLRLAGESGELFF. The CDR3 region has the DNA TGTGCCAGCAGCCTCAGACTAGCGGGGGAGTCCGGGGAGCTGTTTTTT.

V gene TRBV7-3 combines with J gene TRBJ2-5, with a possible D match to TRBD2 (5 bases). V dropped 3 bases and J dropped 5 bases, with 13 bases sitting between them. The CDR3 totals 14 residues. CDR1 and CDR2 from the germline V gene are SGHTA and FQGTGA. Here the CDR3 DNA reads TGTGCCAGCAGCTTCGGTCCGGGGTCCGAGACCCAGTACTTC. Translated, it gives CASSFGPGSETQYF.

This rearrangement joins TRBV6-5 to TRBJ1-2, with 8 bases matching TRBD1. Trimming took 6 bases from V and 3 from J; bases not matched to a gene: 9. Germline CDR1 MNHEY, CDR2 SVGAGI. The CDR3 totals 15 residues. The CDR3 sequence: CASRRGQASDYGYTF. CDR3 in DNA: TGTGCCAGCAGGCGGGGACAGGCTAGCGACTATGGCTACACCTTC.

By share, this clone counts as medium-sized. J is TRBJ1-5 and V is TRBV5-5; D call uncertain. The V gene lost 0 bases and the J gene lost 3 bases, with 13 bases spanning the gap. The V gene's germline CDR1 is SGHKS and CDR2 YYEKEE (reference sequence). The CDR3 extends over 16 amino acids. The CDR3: CASSLAPFTNNQPQHF. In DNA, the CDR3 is TGTGCCAGCAGCTTGGCCCCCTTCACTAACAATCAGCCCCAGCATTTT.

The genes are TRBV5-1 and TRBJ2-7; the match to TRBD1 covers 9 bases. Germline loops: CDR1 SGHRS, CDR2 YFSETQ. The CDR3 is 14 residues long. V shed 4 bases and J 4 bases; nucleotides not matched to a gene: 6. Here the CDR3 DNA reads TGCGCCAGCAGCCCGGGACAGGGAAGGTACGAGCAGTACTTC. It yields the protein CASSPGQGRYEQYF. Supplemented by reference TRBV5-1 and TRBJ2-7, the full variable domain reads KAGVTQTPRYLIKTRGQQVTLSCSPISGHRSVSWYQQTPGQGLQFLFEYFSETQRNKGNFPGRFSGRQFSNSRSEMNVSTLELGDSALYLCASSPGQGRYEQYFGPGTRLTVT.

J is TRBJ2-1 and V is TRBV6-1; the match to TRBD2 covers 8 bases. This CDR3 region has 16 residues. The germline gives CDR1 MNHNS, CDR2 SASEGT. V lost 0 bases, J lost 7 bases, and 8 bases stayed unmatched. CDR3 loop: CASSEARLAGFNEQFF. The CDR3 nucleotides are TGTGCCAGCAGTGAAGCGAGGCTAGCGGGCTTTAATGAGCAGTTCTTC.

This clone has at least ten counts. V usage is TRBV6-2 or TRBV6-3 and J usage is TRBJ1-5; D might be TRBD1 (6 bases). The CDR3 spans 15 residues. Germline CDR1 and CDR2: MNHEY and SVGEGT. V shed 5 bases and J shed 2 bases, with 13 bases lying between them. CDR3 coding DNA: TGTGCCAGCAGTCAGAAATCAGGGGGCAATCAGCCCCAGCATTTT. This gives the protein CASSQKSGGNQPQHF.

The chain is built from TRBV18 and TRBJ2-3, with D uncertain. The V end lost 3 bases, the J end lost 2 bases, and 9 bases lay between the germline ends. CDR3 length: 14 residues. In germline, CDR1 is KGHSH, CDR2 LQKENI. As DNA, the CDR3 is TGTGCCAGCTCACCGAAGCTAAACACAGATACGCAGTATTTT. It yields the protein CASSPKLNTDTQYF.